Listed below are T cell receptor beta chains from one sample, sequenced in a study of OX40 agonist ivuxolimab in advanced cancers. TCRdb keeps only in-frame clones here, not all; method: immunoSEQ multiplex PCR. The repertoire includes tens of thousands of clones, around 90% of them detected once, and approximately 50% sits in the top ten. The sequenced sample was CD4+ or CD8+ T cells sorted from blood, obtained in a trial of the OX40 agonist ivuxolimab. The receptors were sampled from an adult with an advanced solid tumor such as melanoma, head and neck, liver or kidney cancer. Each CDR3 is given with its conserved first and last residue. The D gene is left open where the match is weak. Only part of the rows carry a size: once, few, many, or a class if the clone is expanded.

>TRBV2|14|.|TRBJ2-7|.
CASTSGGGGYEQYF
TGTGCCAGCACCTCGGGGGGAGGGGGCTACGAGCAGTACTTC
>TRBV19|17|TRBD1|TRBJ2-3|.
CASSPRTGISDTDTQYF
TGTGCCAGTAGTCCCCGGACAGGAATTAGTGACACAGATACGCAGTATTTT
>TRBV30|19|TRBD2|TRBJ2-1|.
CAWGAGLAGPLSSYNEQFF
TGTGCCTGGGGGGCGGGACTAGCGGGGCCTCTGAGCTCCTACAATGAGCAGTTCTTC
>TRBV6-6|14|.|TRBJ2-5|.
CASSLMAGWETQYF
TGTGCCAGCAGCCTGATGGCGGGCTGGGAGACCCAGTACTTC
>TRBV7-9|15|TRBD1|TRBJ2-1|.
CASSLTGGVRNEQFF
TGTGCCAGCAGCCTGACAGGGGGCGTACGAAATGAGCAGTTCTTC
>TRBV20-1|11|.|TRBJ2-1|.
CSARHYNEQFF
TGCAGTGCCAGGCATTACAATGAGCAGTTCTTC
>TRBV4-1|19|TRBD2|TRBJ2-3|.
CASSPTGTSGGASRDTQYF
TGCGCCAGCAGCCCGACCGGGACTAGCGGGGGGGCGAGTAGAGATACGCAGTATTTT
>TRBV30|17|TRBD2|TRBJ2-3|.
CAWSGWTSGGRTDTQYF
TGTGCCTGGAGTGGGTGGACTAGCGGGGGGAGGACAGATACGCAGTATTTT
>TRBV2|16|.|TRBJ1-3|.
CASSETGRMLEDTIYF
TGTGCCAGCAGTGAGACCGGACGGATGCTGGAAGACACCATATATTTT
>TRBV13|12|.|TRBJ2-1|.
CASSLSGNEQFF
TGTGCCAGCAGCTTATCGGGGAATGAGCAGTTCTTC
>TRBV4-3|16|.|TRBJ1-2|.
CASSQQGRPDGYGYTF
TGCGCCAGCAGCCAACAGGGCAGACCCGATGGGTATGGCTACACCTTC
>TRBV28|15|.|TRBJ2-7|.
CASSPRGSPFYEQYF
TGTGCCAGCAGTCCTAGAGGCTCACCCTTTTACGAGCAGTACTTC
>TRBV27|14|TRBD1|TRBJ2-7|few
CASSSSTGGYEQYF
TGTGCCAGCAGTTCGTCGACAGGGGGCTACGAGCAGTACTTC
>TRBV6-5|15|TRBD2|TRBJ2-3|.
CASSPAGGWADTQYF
TGTGCCAGCAGTCCAGCGGGGGGGTGGGCAGATACGCAGTATTTT
>TRBV9|14|.|TRBJ2-3|.
CASSVEGGTDTQYF
TGTGCCAGCAGCGTCGAGGGGGGAACAGATACGCAGTATTTT
>TRBV30|16|.|TRBJ1-6|.
CAWSVQGQIYNSPLHF
TGTGCCTGGAGTGTACAAGGGCAGATCTATAATTCACCCCTCCACTTT
>TRBV10-3|14|TRBD1|TRBJ2-5|.
CAISDFDREETQYF
TGTGCCATCAGTGACTTCGACAGGGAGGAGACCCAGTACTTC
>TRBV7-9|18|TRBD2|TRBJ2-1|.
CASSLASLAGFSYNEQFF
TGTGCCAGCAGCTTAGCGTCATTAGCGGGGTTCTCCTACAATGAGCAGTTCTTC
>TRBV19|14|TRBD2|TRBJ2-7|.
CASSIAGTSYEQYF
TGTGCCAGTAGTATAGCCGGGACTAGCTACGAGCAGTACTTC
>TRBV9|16|TRBD1|TRBJ2-2|.
CASSVEDRGGTGELFF
TGTGCCAGCAGCGTAGAGGACAGGGGCGGAACCGGGGAGCTGTTTTTT
>TRBV11-3|18|TRBD2|TRBJ2-2|.
CASSLETFRGGHTGELFF
TGTGCCAGCAGCTTAGAGACCTTTCGGGGGGGCCATACCGGGGAGCTGTTTTTT
>TRBV27|14|TRBD1|TRBJ2-1|.
CASSFQGAYNEQFF
TGTGCCAGCAGTTTCCAGGGGGCCTACAATGAGCAGTTCTTC
>TRBV27|17|TRBD2|TRBJ2-3|.
CASSLTGLAGTTDTQYF
TGTGCCAGCAGTCTAACCGGACTAGCGGGGACCACAGATACGCAGTATTTT
>TRBV6-5|11|.|TRBJ2-3|.
CASRLSDTQYF
TGTGCCAGCCGGTTGTCAGATACGCAGTATTTT
>TRBV4-3|19|.|TRBJ2-1|.
CASSHPPSGGGLSYNEQFF
TGCGCCAGCAGCCACCCCCCTTCCGGCGGGGGCCTCTCCTACAATGAGCAGTTCTTC
>TRBV15|16|.|TRBJ2-2|.
CATSRDRGELTGELFF
TGTGCCACCAGCAGAGATCGGGGAGAACTCACCGGGGAGCTGTTTTTT
>TRBV7-6|17|.|TRBJ2-5|.
CASSQSRDGNTKETQYF
TGTGCCAGCAGCCAAAGCCGGGACGGAAACACAAAAGAGACCCAGTACTTC
>TRBV27|14|.|TRBJ2-7|.
CASSLSTRGYEQYF
TGTGCCAGCAGTTTATCCACCCGAGGTTACGAGCAGTACTTC
>TRBV19|12|.|TRBJ2-7|.
CASSYRVGEQYF
TGTGCCAGTAGTTATCGGGTTGGCGAGCAGTACTTC
>TRBV27|14|.|TRBJ2-1|.
CASSLDSSYNEQFF
TGTGCCAGCAGTTTAGACAGCTCCTACAATGAGCAGTTCTTC
>TRBV11-2|17|TRBD1|TRBJ1-2|.
CASSGVAGTGKNYGYTF
TGTGCCAGCAGCGGAGTGGCCGGGACAGGGAAGAACTATGGCTACACCTTC
>TRBV7-8|16|.|TRBJ1-4|.
CASSLVLGDPNEKLFF
TGTGCCAGCAGCTTAGTTCTAGGGGACCCTAATGAAAAACTGTTTTTT
>TRBV10-2|14|.|TRBJ2-7|.
CASSPTGLSYEQYF
TGCGCCAGCAGTCCAACGGGTCTTTCCTACGAGCAGTACTTC
>TRBV9|11|.|TRBJ2-7|.
CASSVDREQYF
TGTGCCAGCAGCGTAGACCGCGAGCAGTACTTC
>TRBV7-9|13|.|TRBJ2-5|.
CASSLARQETQYF
TGTGCCAGCAGCTTAGCGCGACAAGAGACCCAGTACTTC
>TRBV4-1|14|.|TRBJ1-2|few
CASSQDWSIYGYTF
TGCGCCAGCAGCCAAGATTGGAGTATCTATGGCTACACCTTC
>TRBV27|15|.|TRBJ2-5|.
CASSLAPQGWETQYF
TGTGCCAGCAGTTTAGCCCCTCAAGGATGGGAGACCCAGTACTTC
>TRBV6-1|15|.|TRBJ2-7|.
CASSEGKGAGYEQYF
TGTGCCAGCAGTGAAGGTAAGGGAGCAGGCTACGAGCAGTACTTC
>TRBV25-1|14|.|TRBJ1-2|.
CASSEDTRGYGYTF
TGTGCCAGCAGTGAGGATACAAGGGGCTATGGCTACACCTTC
>TRBV4-1|16|.|TRBJ2-4|.
CASSSRTDLAKNIQYF
TGCGCCAGCAGCTCCCGAACGGACTTAGCCAAAAACATTCAGTACTTC
>TRBV2|15|.|TRBJ1-3|.
CASSEARGSGNTIYF
TGTGCCAGCAGTGAAGCCCGGGGCTCTGGAAACACCATATATTTT
>TRBV9|14|.|TRBJ1-3|once
CASSAGSSGNTIYF
TGTGCCAGCAGCGCGGGGAGTTCTGGAAACACCATATATTTT
>TRBV7-6|14|TRBD2|TRBJ2-7|.
CASSLGGGAYEQYF
TGTGCCAGCAGCTTAGGCGGGGGGGCCTACGAGCAGTACTTC
>TRBV15|15|.|TRBJ1-1|.
CATSSTRTLSTEAFF
TGTGCCACCAGCAGTACTCGGACACTTAGCACTGAAGCTTTCTTT
>TRBV6-1|13|.|TRBJ2-7|once
CASSGGRGFEQYF
TGTGCCAGCAGTGGTGGCCGGGGGTTCGAGCAGTACTTC